This T cell receptor (beta chain) was found in a study of T cells in localized non-small cell lung cancer. Study results and limitations: Uninvolved adjacent lung showed the highest T cell clonality, exceeding tumor. Longer survival (overall) was linked to higher T cell density in blood. Sequencing was restricted to one tumor region; therefore, heterogeneity remains possible.

TCRdb keeps only in-frame clones here, not all; method: immunoSEQ multiplex PCR. This table holds thousands of clones, roughly a third found once. This clone appeared a few times. Its antigen is unknown. The CDR3 loop spans 15 amino acids. V lost 3 bases and J lost 0, with 11 bases in between. The germline gives CDR1 LNHDA, CDR2 SQIVND (reference sequence). The genes are TRBV19 and TRBJ1-1; D not certain. The source material was lung tumor tissue, sampled before any cancer treatment. The sequence came from a man aged 40 to 70 with stage II squamous cell lung carcinoma. CDR3 residues: CASSIDPIMNTEAFF. The CDR3 nucleotides are TGTGCCAGTAGTATCGATCCAATAATGAACACTGAAGCTTTCTTT.